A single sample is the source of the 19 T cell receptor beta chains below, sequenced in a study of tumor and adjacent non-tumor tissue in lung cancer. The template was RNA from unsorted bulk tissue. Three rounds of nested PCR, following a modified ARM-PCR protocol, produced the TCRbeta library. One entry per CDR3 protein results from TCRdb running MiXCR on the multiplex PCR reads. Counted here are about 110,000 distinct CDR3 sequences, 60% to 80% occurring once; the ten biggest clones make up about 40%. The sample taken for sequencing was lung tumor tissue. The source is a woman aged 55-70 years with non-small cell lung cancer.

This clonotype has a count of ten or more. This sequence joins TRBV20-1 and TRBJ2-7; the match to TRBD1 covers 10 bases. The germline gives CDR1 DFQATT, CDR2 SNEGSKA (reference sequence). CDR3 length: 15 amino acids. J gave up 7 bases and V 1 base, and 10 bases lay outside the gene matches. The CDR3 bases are TGCAGTGCTAGAGTTGCCGGGACAGGGGTCGGGGAGCAGTACTTC. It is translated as CSARVAGTGVGEQYF.

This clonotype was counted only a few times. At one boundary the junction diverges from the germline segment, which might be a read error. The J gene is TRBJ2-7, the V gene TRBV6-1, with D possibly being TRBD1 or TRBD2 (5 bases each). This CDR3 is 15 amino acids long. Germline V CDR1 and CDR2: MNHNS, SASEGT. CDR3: CANSEYGLGAYEQYF. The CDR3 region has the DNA TGTGCCAACAGTGAATACGGATTGGGGGCCTACGAGCAGTACTTC.

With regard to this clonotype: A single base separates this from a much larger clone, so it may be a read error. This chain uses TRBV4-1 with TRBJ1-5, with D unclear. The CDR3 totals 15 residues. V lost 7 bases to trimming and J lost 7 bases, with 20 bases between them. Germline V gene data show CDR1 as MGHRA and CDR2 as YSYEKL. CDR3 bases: TGCGCCAGCAACCCCCCTGGGATTTTTAACCAGCCCCAGCATTTT. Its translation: CASNPPGIFNQPQHF.

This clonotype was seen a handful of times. The CDR3 DNA reads TGTGCCAGCAGTACTGGGGACTCGGGCCTTGATACGCAGTATTTT. Translated: CASSTGDSGLDTQYF. The chain has TRBV28 and TRBJ2-3; TRBD2 is a possible D gene (6 bases). V lost 5 bases and J lost 6, with 18 bases in between. CDR1 MDHEN and CDR2 SYDVKM come from the germline V gene. The CDR3 totals 15 residues.

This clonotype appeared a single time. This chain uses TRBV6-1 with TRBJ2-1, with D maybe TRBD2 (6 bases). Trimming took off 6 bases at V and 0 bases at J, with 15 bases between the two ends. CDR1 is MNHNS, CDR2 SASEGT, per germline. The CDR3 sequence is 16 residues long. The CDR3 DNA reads TGTGCCAGCAGCGCTGAAGCGGGCTCCTCCTACAATGAGCAGTTCTTC. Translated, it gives CASSAEAGSSYNEQFF.

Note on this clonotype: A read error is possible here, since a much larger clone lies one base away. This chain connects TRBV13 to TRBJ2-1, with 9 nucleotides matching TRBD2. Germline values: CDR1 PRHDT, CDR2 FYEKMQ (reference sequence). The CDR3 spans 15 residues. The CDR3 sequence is CVSSPRGSGRNEQFF. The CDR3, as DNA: TGTGTCAGCAGCCCTCGAGGTAGCGGGAGAAATGAGCAGTTCTTC.

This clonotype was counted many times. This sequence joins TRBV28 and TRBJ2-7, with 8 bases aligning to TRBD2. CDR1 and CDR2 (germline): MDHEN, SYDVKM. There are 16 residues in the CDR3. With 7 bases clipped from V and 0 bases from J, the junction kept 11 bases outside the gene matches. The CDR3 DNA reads TGTGCCAGCACCTCCCCGGGGGGGAGCAGCTCCTACGAGCAGTACTTC. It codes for CASTSPGGSSSYEQYF.

In DNA, the CDR3 is TGTGCCAGCAGCCAGGGGACAGACTGGGTCTATGGCTACACCTTC. Protein product: CASSQGTDWVYGYTF. This sequence joins TRBV7-9 and TRBJ1-2; the match to TRBD1 covers 7 bases. Germline CDR1 reads SEHNR; CDR2 reads FQNEAQ (reference sequence). With 5 bases clipped from V and 4 bases from J, the junction kept 10 bases outside the gene matches. The CDR3 sequence is 15 residues long.

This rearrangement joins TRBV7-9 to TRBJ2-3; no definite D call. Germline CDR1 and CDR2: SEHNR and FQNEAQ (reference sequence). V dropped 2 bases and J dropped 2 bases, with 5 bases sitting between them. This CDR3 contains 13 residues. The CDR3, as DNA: TGTGCCAGCAGCTTACTACCCACAGATACGCAGTATTTT. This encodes CASSLLPTDTQYF.

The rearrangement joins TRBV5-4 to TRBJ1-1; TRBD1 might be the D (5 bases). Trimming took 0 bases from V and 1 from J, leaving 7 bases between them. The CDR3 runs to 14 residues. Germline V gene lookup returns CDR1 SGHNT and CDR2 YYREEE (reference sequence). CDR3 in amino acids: CASSLAGKNTEAFF. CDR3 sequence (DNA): TGTGCCAGCAGCTTGGCAGGGAAGAACACTGAAGCTTTCTTT.

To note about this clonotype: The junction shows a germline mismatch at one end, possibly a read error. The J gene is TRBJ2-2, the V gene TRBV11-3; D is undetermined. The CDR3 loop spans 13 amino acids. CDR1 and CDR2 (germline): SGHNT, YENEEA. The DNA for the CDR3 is TGTTCCAGCAGTTTAGTCGGGTCCGGGGAGCTGTTTTTT. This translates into CSSSLVGSGELFF.

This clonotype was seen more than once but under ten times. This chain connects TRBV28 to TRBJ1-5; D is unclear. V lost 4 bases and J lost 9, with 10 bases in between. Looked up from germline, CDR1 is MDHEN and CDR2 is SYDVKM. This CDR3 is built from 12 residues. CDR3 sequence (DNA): TGTGCCAGCAGTTCAAGAACCGGGCCCCAGCATTTT. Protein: CASSSRTGPQHF.

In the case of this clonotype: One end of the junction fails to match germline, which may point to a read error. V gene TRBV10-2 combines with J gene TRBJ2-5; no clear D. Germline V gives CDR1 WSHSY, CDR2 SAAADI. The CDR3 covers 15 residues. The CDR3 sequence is CASSIGPPFQEIQYF. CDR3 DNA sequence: TGCGCCAGCAGTATCGGCCCTCCCTTCCAAGAGATCCAGTACTTC.

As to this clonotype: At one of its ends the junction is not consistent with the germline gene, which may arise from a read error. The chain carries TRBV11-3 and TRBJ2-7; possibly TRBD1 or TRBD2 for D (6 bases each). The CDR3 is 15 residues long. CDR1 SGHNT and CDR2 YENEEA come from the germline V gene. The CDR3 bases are TGTGTCAGCAGCTTGCGGCAGGGGACTTCCTATGAGCAGTACTTC. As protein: CVSSLRQGTSYEQYF. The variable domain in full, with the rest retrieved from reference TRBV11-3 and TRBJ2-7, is EAGVVQSPRYKIIEKKQPVAFWCNPISGHNTLYWYLQNLGQGPELLIRYENEEAVDDSQLPKDRFSAERLKGVDSTLKIQPAELGDSAVYLCVSSLRQGTSYEQYFGPGTRLTVT.

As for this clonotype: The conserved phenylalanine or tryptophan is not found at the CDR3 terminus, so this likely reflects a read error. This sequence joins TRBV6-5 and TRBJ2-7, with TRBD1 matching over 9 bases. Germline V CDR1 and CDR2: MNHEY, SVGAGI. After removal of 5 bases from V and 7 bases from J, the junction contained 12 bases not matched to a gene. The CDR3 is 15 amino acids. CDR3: CASSDAGTGIYEQYY. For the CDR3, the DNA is TGTGCCAGCAGTGACGCCGGGACAGGGATCTATGAGCAGTACTAC.

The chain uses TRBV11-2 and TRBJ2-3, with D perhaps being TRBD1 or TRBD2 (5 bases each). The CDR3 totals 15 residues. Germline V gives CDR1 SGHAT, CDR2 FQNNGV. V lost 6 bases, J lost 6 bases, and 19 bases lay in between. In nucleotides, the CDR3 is TGTGCCAGCAGAGCCACCGGGACGGCCATGGATACGCAGTATTTT. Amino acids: CASRATGTAMDTQYF.

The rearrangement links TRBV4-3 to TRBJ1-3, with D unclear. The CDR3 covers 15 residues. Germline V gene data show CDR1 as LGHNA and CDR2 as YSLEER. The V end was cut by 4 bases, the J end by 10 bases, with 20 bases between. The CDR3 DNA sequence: TGCGCCAGCAGCCCGTGGATCAGTACCGGTGTTACCATATATTTT. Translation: CASSPWISTGVTIYF.

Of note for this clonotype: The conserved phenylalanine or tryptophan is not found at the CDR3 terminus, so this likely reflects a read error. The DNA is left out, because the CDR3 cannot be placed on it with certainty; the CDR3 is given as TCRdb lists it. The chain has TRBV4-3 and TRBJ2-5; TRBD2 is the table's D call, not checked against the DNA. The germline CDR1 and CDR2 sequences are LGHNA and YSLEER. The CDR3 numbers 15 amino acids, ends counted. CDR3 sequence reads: CASSRPKERAETLYS.

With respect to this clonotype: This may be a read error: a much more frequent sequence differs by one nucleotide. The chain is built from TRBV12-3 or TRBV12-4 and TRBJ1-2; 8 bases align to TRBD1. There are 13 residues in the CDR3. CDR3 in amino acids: CASRRGQGYVYTF. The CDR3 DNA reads TGTGCCAGCAGACGTGGACAGGGATATGTCTACACCTTC.